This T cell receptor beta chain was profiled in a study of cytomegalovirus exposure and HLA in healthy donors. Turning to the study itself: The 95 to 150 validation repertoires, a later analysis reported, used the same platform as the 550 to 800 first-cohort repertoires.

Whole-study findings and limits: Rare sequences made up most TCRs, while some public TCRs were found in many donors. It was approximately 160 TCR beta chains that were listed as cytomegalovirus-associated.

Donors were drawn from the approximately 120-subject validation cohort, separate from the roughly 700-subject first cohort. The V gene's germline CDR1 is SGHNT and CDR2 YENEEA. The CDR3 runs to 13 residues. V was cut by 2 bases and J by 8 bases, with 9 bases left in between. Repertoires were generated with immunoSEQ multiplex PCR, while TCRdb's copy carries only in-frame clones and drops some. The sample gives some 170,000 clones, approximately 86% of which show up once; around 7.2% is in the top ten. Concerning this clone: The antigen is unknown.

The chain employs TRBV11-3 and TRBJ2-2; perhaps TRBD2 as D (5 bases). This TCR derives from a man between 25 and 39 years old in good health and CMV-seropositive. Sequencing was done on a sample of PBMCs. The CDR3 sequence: CASSLSGVGELFF. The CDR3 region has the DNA TGTGCCAGCAGCTTATCCGGGGTTGGGGAGCTGTTTTTT.